The 22 T cell receptor beta chains below come from one sample, sequenced in a study of CD8+ T cells in alopecia areata. Reverse transcribed after extraction, RNA yielded cDNA as the sequencing template. Profiling relied on immunoSEQ multiplex PCR, and the TCRdb table lists in-frame clones only, not all of them. The sample yields some 100,000 clones, around two fifths seen once. The sequencing sample was made of CD4+ T cells sorted from blood. These receptor sequences come from a human donor with alopecia areata.

This rearrangement joins TRBV10-3 to TRBJ2-5; 9 bases align to TRBD2. CDR1 ENHRY and CDR2 SYGVKD come from the germline V gene. V lost 0 bases, J lost 5 bases, and 1 base stayed unmatched. The CDR3 is 14 residues long. As DNA, the CDR3 is TGTGCCATCAGTGAGTCCACTAGCGGGGAGACCCAGTACTTC. The encoded protein is CAISESTSGETQYF.

This rearrangement joins TRBV6-5 to TRBJ2-5, with a possible D match to TRBD2 (5 bases). The CDR3 runs to 14 residues. The V end lost 1 base, the J end lost 5 bases, and 11 bases lay between the germline ends. From germline, CDR1 is MNHEY and CDR2 SVGAGI. CDR3 sequence reads: CASSYLGLGETQYF. The DNA of the CDR3 is TGTGCCAGCAGTTACTTAGGACTGGGGGAGACCCAGTACTTC.

The chain uses TRBV11-3 and TRBJ1-2, with D possibly matching TRBD1 (6 bases). CDR3 length: 17 residues. V was cut by 5 bases and J by 6 bases, with 25 bases left in between. Looked up from germline, CDR1 is SGHNT and CDR2 is YENEEA. The CDR3 nucleotides read TGTGCCAGCAGCCTCGACACCGGGGCACCCCACAGGGATGGCTACACCTTC. Amino acid sequence: CASSLDTGAPHRDGYTF.

The chain couples TRBV30 to TRBJ1-1; 11 nucleotides line up with TRBD1. V lost 8 bases to trimming and J lost 3 bases; unmatched junction nucleotides: 11. The CDR3 spans 15 residues. Germline V CDR1 and CDR2: GTSNPN, SVGIG (reference sequence). The CDR3 DNA reads as TGTGCCGGACGGACTGGACAGGGGGCGCACACTGAAGCTTTCTTT. Translation: CAGRTGQGAHTEAFF.

The chain couples TRBV11-2 to TRBJ2-7, with a possible D match to TRBD2 (6 bases). CDR3 size: 13 residues. Germline V lookup: CDR1 SGHAT, CDR2 FQNNGV. Deletions cut 2 bases from V and 6 bases from J, with 11 bases between. In nucleotides, the CDR3 is TGTGCCAGCAGCTTACTTGCCGGGGGCGAGCAGTACTTC. Its translation is CASSLLAGGEQYF.

This clone has more than one count but fewer than ten. The sample holds other DNA sequences that translate to the same CDR3. CDR3 sequence (DNA): TGTGCCAGCAGCCCACAAGAGACCCAGTACTTC. This encodes CASSPQETQYF. The chain uses TRBV7-2 and TRBJ2-5, with D unclear. V was clipped by 5 bases and J by 2 bases, with 3 bases between them. The CDR3 is 11 amino acids. Germline CDR1 SGHTA, CDR2 FQGNSA.

This clone was recorded a few times. The V call is TRBV28, the J call TRBJ2-1; no definite D call. V was pared by 6 bases and J by 8 bases, with 14 bases between. This CDR3 is built from 13 residues. CDR1 MDHEN and CDR2 SYDVKM come from the germline V gene. DNA for the CDR3: TGTGCCAGCAGCCCCCCACCCAGCGATGAGCAGTTCTTC. Amino acid sequence: CASSPPPSDEQFF.

This clone was picked up a small number of times. The rearrangement uses TRBV29-1 and TRBJ2-7; no firm D call. Germline V gives CDR1 SQVTM, CDR2 ANQGSEA. Deletions cut 4 bases from V and 0 bases from J, with 10 bases between. This CDR3 region has 13 residues. This chain's CDR3 is CSVGRFASYEQYF. The CDR3, as DNA: TGCAGCGTTGGAAGGTTCGCCTCCTACGAGCAGTACTTC.

This clone was observed a handful of times. The sample holds other DNA sequences that translate to the same CDR3. The chain combines TRBV5-4 with TRBJ2-3, with 9 nucleotides matching TRBD1. CDR1 and CDR2 (germline): SGHNT, YYREEE (reference sequence). CDR3 size: 14 residues. V lost 4 bases, J lost 2 bases, and 2 bases stayed unmatched. DNA of the CDR3: TGTGCCAGCAGCCTACAGGGGGCCACAGATACGCAGTATTTT. Its translation is CASSLQGATDTQYF.

The chain uses TRBV29-1 and TRBJ2-7; TRBD2 agrees at 8 bases. Trimming at V came to 4 bases and at J to 5 bases, leaving 10 bases not matched to a gene. Germline V gene sequence: CDR1 SQVTM, CDR2 ANQGSEA. CDR3 length: 14 residues. The CDR3 coding sequence is TGCAGCGTTGGGGGCGCGGGAGGTTGGGACGAGCAGTACTTC. Protein sequence: CSVGGAGGWDEQYF.

The chain carries TRBV30 and TRBJ2-7; D may match TRBD1 or TRBD2 (5 bases each). This CDR3 spans 15 amino acids. Trimming took 0 bases from V and 7 from J, leaving 19 bases between them. The germline CDR1 and CDR2 sequences are GTSNPN and SVGIG (reference sequence). The CDR3 DNA sequence: TGTGCCTGGAGTGTGAGGCTACTCGGGGCGGAAGAGCAGTACTTC. It translates to CAWSVRLLGAEEQYF.

As DNA, the CDR3 is TGCGCCAGCAGTATCTTGGGGGCTAGCGCAGCCTACGAGCAGTACTTC. It translates to CASSILGASAAYEQYF. The chain links TRBV5-1 to TRBJ2-7; D is possibly TRBD1 or TRBD2 (6 bases each). Germline loops: CDR1 SGHRS, CDR2 YFSETQ. Trimming shortened V by 5 bases and J by 2 bases, and 20 bases separated the two germline ends. This CDR3 has 16 amino acids.

There are many counts of this clone. V gene TRBV7-2 combines with J gene TRBJ2-1, with 12 bases that match TRBD2. J gave up 0 bases and V 6 bases, and 6 bases lay outside the gene matches. Germline V lookup: CDR1 SGHTA, CDR2 FQGNSA. The CDR3 has 17 residues. This CDR3 reads CASRQTSGSNSYNEQFF. For the CDR3, the DNA is TGTGCCAGCAGACAGACTAGCGGGAGTAACTCCTACAATGAGCAGTTCTTC.

The rearrangement uses TRBV7-2 and TRBJ2-5; the D is unclear. Trimming took 5 bases from V and 5 from J, leaving 18 bases between them. Germline CDR1 reads SGHTA; CDR2 reads FQGNSA. This CDR3 has 15 amino acids. The CDR3: CASSPQRVPVETQYF. CDR3 bases: TGTGCCAGCAGCCCCCAACGGGTCCCGGTGGAGACCCAGTACTTC.

This clone was seen more than once but under ten times. The chain joins TRBV28 to TRBJ1-5; D unclear. This CDR3 is 13 amino acids long. Per germline, CDR1 MDHEN and CDR2 SYDVKM. The V gene lost 6 bases and the J gene lost 0 bases, with 6 bases spanning the gap. Written as DNA, the CDR3 is TGTGCCAGCAGACGGTCTAGCAATCAGCCCCAGCATTTT. Protein product: CASRRSSNQPQHF.

This clone was seen a few times. The chain combines TRBV29-1 with TRBJ2-7, with no clear D. Germline V lookup: CDR1 SQVTM, CDR2 ANQGSEA. CDR3 length: 12 amino acids. V gave up 6 bases and J gave up 1 base, with 10 bases separating them. The chain's CDR3 is CSVGRPSYEQYF. The CDR3, as DNA: TGCAGCGTCGGTCGCCCATCCTACGAGCAGTACTTC.

V and J are TRBV4-1 and TRBJ2-7; 8 bases are a match to TRBD1. The CDR3 loop spans 15 amino acids. V shed 4 bases and J 2 bases; nucleotides not matched to a gene: 7. The germline V gene encodes CDR1 MGHRA and CDR2 YSYEKL. In DNA form, the CDR3 reads TGCGCCAGCAGCCTTTCGGACAGGGCCGCCTACGAGCAGTACTTC. It specifies CASSLSDRAAYEQYF.

The genes are TRBV5-1 and TRBJ2-1, with unresolved D. Germline V CDR1 and CDR2: SGHRS, YFSETQ. There are 14 residues in the CDR3. V dropped 2 bases and J dropped 7 bases, with 13 bases sitting between them. CDR3 loop: CASSLIAMGNEQFF. CDR3 DNA sequence: TGCGCCAGCAGCTTAATCGCAATGGGGAATGAGCAGTTCTTC.

This clone was observed a few times. This chain connects TRBV29-1 to TRBJ2-1; TRBD1 matches 7 bases. The CDR3 loop spans 13 amino acids. Trimming removed 7 bases from V and 4 bases from J; junction bases left unmatched: 7. The germline V gene encodes CDR1 SQVTM and CDR2 ANQGSEA. The CDR3 region is CSGSTGMYNEQFF. Here the CDR3 DNA reads TGCAGCGGCTCGACAGGGATGTACAATGAGCAGTTCTTC.

This clone came up a few times. The chain uses TRBV29-1 and TRBJ1-1; D is ambiguous. The CDR3 extends over 14 amino acids. V lost 5 bases and J lost 1, with 14 bases in between. The V gene's germline CDR1 is SQVTM and CDR2 ANQGSEA. The CDR3 DNA reads as TGCAGCGTTCCTCCCCCTACACGGAACACTGAAGCTTTCTTT. Translated: CSVPPPTRNTEAFF.

This clone was seen only a few times. The chain is built from TRBV29-1 and TRBJ2-2, with D maybe TRBD2 (5 bases). V lost 7 bases and J 2 bases, leaving 17 bases between the germline ends. CDR1 and CDR2 from the germline V gene are SQVTM and ANQGSEA. The CDR3 loop spans 15 amino acids. This chain's CDR3 is CSAGGQSINTGELFF. Here the CDR3 DNA reads TGCAGCGCAGGAGGCCAGAGTATTAACACCGGGGAGCTGTTTTTT.

This clone was counted a few times. The gene calls are TRBV4-3 and TRBJ2-6; D is unclear. CDR1 is LGHNA and CDR2 is YSLEER in the germline V gene. The CDR3 totals 15 residues. The V end was cut by 0 bases, the J end by 2 bases, with 5 bases between. For the CDR3, the DNA is TGCGCCAGCAGCCAAGATTCTCCTGGGGCCAACGTCCTGACTTTC. Amino acid sequence: CASSQDSPGANVLTF.